Following are 13 T cell receptor beta chains from one sample sequenced in a study of T cell repertoires in cytomegalovirus infection. Via MiXCR, TCRdb re-called the reads, giving one row per CDR3 protein. The sample has 700,000 to 900,000 distinct CDR3 sequences, roughly 29% seen once; the top ten hold 13%. Their recognized antigens are unknown. Material: cultured CD8+ T cells from PBMCs, obtained from culture after CMV antigen stimulation. Source of these receptors: a human donor in good health (CMV status not recorded). Some clones in this sample may be carry-over from other donors' samples.

This clonotype was detected only a few times. This chain joins TRBV7-6 and TRBJ2-6; the D is unclear. The length of the CDR3 is 17 residues. Trimming took off 5 bases at V and 0 bases at J, with 14 bases between the two ends. Germline values: CDR1 SGHVS, CDR2 FNYEAQ. CDR3 sequence: CASSATRPGSGANVLTF. Here the CDR3 DNA reads TGTGCCAGCAGCGCGACACGCCCCGGCTCTGGGGCCAACGTCCTGACTTTC.

The chain joins TRBV13 to TRBJ1-1; no firm D call. Looked up from germline, CDR1 is PRHDT and CDR2 is FYEKMQ (reference sequence). CDR3 length: 16 residues. V lost 0 bases and J 7 bases, leaving 18 bases between the germline ends. CDR3 sequence (DNA): TGTGCCAGCAGCTTAGGCCGTATGGGAGGAAAGGATGAAGCTTTCTTT. Translation: CASSLGRMGGKDEAFF.

This clonotype has only a few counts. CDR3 sequence reads: CASSLYAGHAAGQQV. The CDR3 DNA sequence: TGTGCCAGCAGCCTATACGCGGGACACGCCGCGGGTCAACAGGTC. The chain combines TRBV5-4 with TRBJ2-7, with D tentatively TRBD1 or TRBD2 (6 bases each). The CDR3 loop spans 15 amino acids. The germline V gene encodes CDR1 SGHNT and CDR2 YYREEE (reference sequence).

This clonotype was recorded at least ten times. The gene calls are TRBV7-2 and TRBJ1-6; 8 bases line up with TRBD1. This CDR3 has 17 residues. Germline CDR1 SGHTA, CDR2 FQGNSA. V was clipped by 1 base and J by 2 bases; unmatched bases: 4. For the CDR3, the DNA is TGTGCCAGCAGCTTAGATCAGGGGGCTCCCTATAATTCACCCCTCCACTTT. Protein sequence: CASSLDQGAPYNSPLHF.

This clonotype was found a few times. This sequence joins TRBV28 and TRBJ2-5; 12 nucleotides align to TRBD2. From germline, CDR1 is MDHEN and CDR2 SYDVKM. The CDR3 length is 14 residues. V trimming: 8 bases; J trimming: 5 bases; junction bases outside the gene matches: 6. This CDR3 is CASSSGGAGETQYF. CDR3 bases: TGTGCCAGCTCTAGCGGGGGGGCAGGGGAGACCCAGTACTTC.

There are a few counts of this clonotype. The chain couples TRBV24-1 to TRBJ1-2; 7 nucleotides line up with TRBD1. J gave up 6 bases and V 7 bases, and 10 bases lay outside the gene matches. Germline loops: CDR1 KGHDR, CDR2 SFDVKD. This CDR3 is built from 14 residues. DNA for the CDR3: TGTGCCACCAGAGGGACAGCTCTGCGGGATGGCTACACCTTC. Protein: CATRGTALRDGYTF.

This clonotype was detected only a few times. CDR3 DNA: TGTGCCAGCAGCCCAACTAGCGGGGGGGGGGTTGAGCAGTTCTTC. As protein: CASSPTSGGGVEQFF. This rearrangement joins TRBV7-2 to TRBJ2-1, with 13 bases fitting TRBD2. Unmatched junction bases numbered 7, after V lost 5 bases and J lost 9 bases. This CDR3 contains 15 residues. CDR1 SGHTA and CDR2 FQGNSA come from the germline V gene.

The gene calls are TRBV10-3 and TRBJ2-3; a weak D match, TRBD2 (6 bases). The V end lost 8 bases, the J end lost 1 base, and 22 bases lay between the germline ends. The CDR3 is 17 amino acids. Germline CDR1 is ENHRY and CDR2 is SYGVKD. Written as DNA, the CDR3 is TGTGCCATCGGGGGGACTCCCCCGTCCGGGGGCACAGATACGCAGTATTTT. The encoded protein is CAIGGTPPSGGTDTQYF.

This clonotype was detected a few times. CDR3 DNA: TGTGCCAGCAGCCGAAGAGTAGAAGAGACCCAGTACTTC. Its translation is CASSRRVEETQYF. The rearrangement uses TRBV7-9 and TRBJ2-5; no definite D call. Germline CDR1 and CDR2: SEHNR and FQNEAQ (reference sequence). The CDR3 length is 13 residues. V lost 5 bases and J 3 bases, leaving 10 bases between the germline ends.

This clonotype was found a few times. The chain combines TRBV6-6 with TRBJ2-1; the D is unclear. CDR1 is MNHNY and CDR2 is SVGAGI in the germline V gene (reference sequence). This CDR3 spans 13 amino acids. Trimming removed 5 bases from V and 5 bases from J, with 10 bases in between. The CDR3 DNA reads as TGTGCCAGCAGTCTCATTAACGACAATGAGCAGTTCTTC. Amino acid sequence: CASSLINDNEQFF.

This clonotype came up a few times. The chain links TRBV20-1 to TRBJ2-1; D call uncertain. V lost 1 base and J lost 5, with 15 bases in between. CDR1 DFQATT and CDR2 SNEGSKA come from the germline V gene (reference sequence). CDR3 size: 15 residues. CDR3 protein: CSARVSPTGHNEQFF. The CDR3 nucleotides are TGCAGTGCTAGAGTGAGTCCGACTGGGCACAATGAGCAGTTCTTC.

The rearrangement uses TRBV4-3 and TRBJ1-2, with D unresolved. This CDR3 comprises 13 residues. Trimming removed 1 base at V and 4 bases at J, with 7 bases between. Germline-derived CDR1 and CDR2 are LGHNA and YSLEER. The CDR3 loop reads CASSQGKGYGYTF. The CDR3 coding sequence is TGCGCCAGCAGCCAAGGGAAGGGCTATGGCTACACCTTC.

The chain recombines TRBV4-1 with TRBJ2-2; possible D gene TRBD2, 5 bases. Germline loops: CDR1 MGHRA, CDR2 YSYEKL. V lost 1 base, J lost 6 bases, and 12 bases lay in between. CDR3 length: 15 residues. The CDR3, as DNA: TGCGCCAGCAGCCAAGCTCATAGCGACGCCGGGGAGCTGTTTTTT. Its translation is CASSQAHSDAGELFF.